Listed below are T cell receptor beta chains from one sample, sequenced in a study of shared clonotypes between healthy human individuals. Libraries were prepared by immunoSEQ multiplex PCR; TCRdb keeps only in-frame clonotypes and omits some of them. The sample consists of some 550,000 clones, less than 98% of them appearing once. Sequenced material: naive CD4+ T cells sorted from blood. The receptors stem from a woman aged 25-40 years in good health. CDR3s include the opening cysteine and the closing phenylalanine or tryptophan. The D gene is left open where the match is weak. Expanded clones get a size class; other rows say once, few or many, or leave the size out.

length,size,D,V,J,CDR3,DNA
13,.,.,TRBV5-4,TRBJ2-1,CASSRGRAREQFF,TGTGCCAGCAGCCGCGGACGAGCCCGTGAGCAGTTCTTC
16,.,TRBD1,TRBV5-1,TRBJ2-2,CASSPPGQGNTGELFF,TGCGCCAGCAGTCCTCCGGGACAGGGTAACACCGGGGAGCTGTTTTTT
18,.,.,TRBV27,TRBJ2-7,CASSLRPGRGDFPYEQYF,TGTGCCAGCAGTTTAAGACCAGGTAGGGGGGACTTTCCGTACGAGCAGTACTTC
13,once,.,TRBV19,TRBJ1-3,CASSNGGPNTIYF,TGTGCCAGTAGCAACGGGGGACCTAACACCATATATTTT
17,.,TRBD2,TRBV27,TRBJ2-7,CASSLRVGGTIGREQYF,TGTGCCAGCAGTTTACGGGTCGGAGGGACTATAGGGCGGGAGCAGTACTTC
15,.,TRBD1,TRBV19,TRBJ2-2,CASRAGTGNTGELFF,TGTGCCAGTCGAGCCGGGACAGGTAACACCGGGGAGCTGTTTTTT
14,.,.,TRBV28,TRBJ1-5,CATCRRRGSQPQHF,TGTGCCACCTGCCGACGGAGGGGAAGTCAGCCCCAGCATTTT
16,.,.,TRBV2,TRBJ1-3,CASSGSLGNSGNTIYF,TGTGCCAGCAGTGGGAGTCTGGGAAACTCTGGAAACACCATATATTTT
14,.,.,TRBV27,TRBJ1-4,CASSSQVLNEKLFF,TGTGCCAGCAGTTCCCAGGTGCTTAATGAAAAACTGTTTTTT
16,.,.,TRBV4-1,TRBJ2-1,CASSQGEAGTYNEQFF,TGCGCCAGCAGCCAAGGGGAGGCAGGTACATACAATGAGCAGTTCTTC
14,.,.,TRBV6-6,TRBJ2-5,CASSYQLREETQYF,TGTGCCAGCAGTTACCAGCTCAGAGAAGAGACCCAGTACTTC
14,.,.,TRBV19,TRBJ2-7,CASRATGSAYEQYF,TGTGCCAGTAGAGCTACGGGGAGCGCTTACGAGCAGTACTTC
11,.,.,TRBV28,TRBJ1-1,CASSPETEAFF,TGTGCCAGCAGTCCAGAGACTGAAGCTTTCTTT
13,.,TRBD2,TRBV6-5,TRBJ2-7,CASRREVTTEQYF,TGTGCCAGCAGACGGGAGGTTACAACCGAGCAGTACTTC
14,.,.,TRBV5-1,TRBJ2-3,CVSRLTIWADTQYF,TGCGTCAGCCGCCTTACGATATGGGCAGATACGCAGTATTTT
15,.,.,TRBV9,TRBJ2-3,CASSVTGLRPDTQYF,TGTGCCAGCAGCGTAACGGGCCTAAGGCCGGATACGCAGTATTTT
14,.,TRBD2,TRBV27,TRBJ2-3,CASSSKRDTDTQYF,TGTGCCAGCAGTTCGAAGCGGGACACAGATACGCAGTATTTT
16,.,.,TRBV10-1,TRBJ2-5,CASSGSSRTDQETQYF,TGCGCCAGCAGTGGGTCCTCCCGGACAGACCAAGAGACCCAGTACTTC
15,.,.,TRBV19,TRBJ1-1,CASSIGRALNTEAFF,TGTGCCAGTAGTATTGGCAGGGCCCTGAACACTGAAGCTTTCTTT
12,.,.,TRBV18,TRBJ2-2,CASSRVSGELFF,TGTGCCAGCTCCCGGGTCTCCGGGGAGCTGTTTTTT